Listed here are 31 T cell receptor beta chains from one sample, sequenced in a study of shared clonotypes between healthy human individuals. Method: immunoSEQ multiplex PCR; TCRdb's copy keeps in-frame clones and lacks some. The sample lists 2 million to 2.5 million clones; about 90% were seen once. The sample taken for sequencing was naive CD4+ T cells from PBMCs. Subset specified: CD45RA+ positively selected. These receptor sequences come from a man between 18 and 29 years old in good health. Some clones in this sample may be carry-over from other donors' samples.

The CDR3 region is CASSPGSAQNTEAFF. In DNA, the CDR3 is TGTGCCAGCTCACCGGGGTCAGCTCAGAACACTGAAGCTTTCTTT. V usage is TRBV18 and J usage is TRBJ1-1; no definite D call. Germline V lookup: CDR1 KGHSH, CDR2 LQKENI. The length of the CDR3 is 15 residues. V was cut by 3 bases and J by 1 base, with 12 bases left in between.

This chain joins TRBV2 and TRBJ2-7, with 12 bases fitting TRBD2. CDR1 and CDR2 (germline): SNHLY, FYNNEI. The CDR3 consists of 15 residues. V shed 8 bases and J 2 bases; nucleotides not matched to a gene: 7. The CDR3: CASRPRLAGAYEQYF. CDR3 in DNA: TGTGCCAGCCGACCCAGACTAGCGGGGGCCTACGAGCAGTACTTC. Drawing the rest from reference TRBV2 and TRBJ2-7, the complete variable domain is EPEVTQTPSHQVTQMGQEVILRCVPISNHLYFYWYRQILGQKVEFLVSFYNNEISEKSEIFDDQFSVERPDGSNFTLKIRSTKLEDSAMYFCASRPRLAGAYEQYFGPGTRLTVT.

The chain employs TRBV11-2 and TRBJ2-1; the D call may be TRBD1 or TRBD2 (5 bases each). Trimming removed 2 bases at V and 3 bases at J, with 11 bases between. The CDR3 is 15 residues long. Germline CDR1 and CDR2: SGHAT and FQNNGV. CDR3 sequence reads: CASSLTGTIYNEQFF. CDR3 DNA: TGTGCCAGCAGCTTAACCGGGACCATCTACAATGAGCAGTTCTTC.

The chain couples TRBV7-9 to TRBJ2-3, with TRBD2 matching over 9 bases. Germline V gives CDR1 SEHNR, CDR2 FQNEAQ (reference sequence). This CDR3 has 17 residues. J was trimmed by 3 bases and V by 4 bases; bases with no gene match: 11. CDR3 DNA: TGTGCCAGCAGCTCGCCAACACTAGCGGGCGAGACAGATACGCAGTATTTT. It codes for CASSSPTLAGETDTQYF.

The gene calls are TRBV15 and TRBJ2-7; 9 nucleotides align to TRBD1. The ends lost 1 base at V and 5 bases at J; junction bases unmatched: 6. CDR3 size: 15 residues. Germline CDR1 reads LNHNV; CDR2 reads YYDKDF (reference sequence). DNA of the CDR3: TGTGCCACCAGCAGAGGGCCACAGGGGGCCCACGAGCAGTACTTC. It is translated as CATSRGPQGAHEQYF.

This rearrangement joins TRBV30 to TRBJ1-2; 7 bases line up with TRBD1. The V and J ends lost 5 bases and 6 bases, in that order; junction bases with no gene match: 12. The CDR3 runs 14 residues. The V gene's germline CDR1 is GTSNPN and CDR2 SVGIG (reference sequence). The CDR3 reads CAWGIGQVVDGYTF. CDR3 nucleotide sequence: TGTGCCTGGGGTATCGGACAGGTTGTGGATGGCTACACCTTC.

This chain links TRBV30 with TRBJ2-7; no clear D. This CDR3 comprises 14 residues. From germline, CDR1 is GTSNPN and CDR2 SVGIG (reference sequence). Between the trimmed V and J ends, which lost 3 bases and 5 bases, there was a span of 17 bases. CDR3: CAWRMVGSLHEQYF. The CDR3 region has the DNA TGTGCCTGGAGGATGGTAGGCAGTTTACACGAGCAGTACTTC.

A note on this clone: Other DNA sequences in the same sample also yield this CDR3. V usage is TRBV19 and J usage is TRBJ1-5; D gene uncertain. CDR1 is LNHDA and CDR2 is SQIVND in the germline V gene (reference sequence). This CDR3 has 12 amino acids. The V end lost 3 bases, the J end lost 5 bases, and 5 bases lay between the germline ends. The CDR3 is CASSIGHQPQHF. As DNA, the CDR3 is TGTGCCAGTAGTATCGGACATCAGCCCCAGCATTTT.

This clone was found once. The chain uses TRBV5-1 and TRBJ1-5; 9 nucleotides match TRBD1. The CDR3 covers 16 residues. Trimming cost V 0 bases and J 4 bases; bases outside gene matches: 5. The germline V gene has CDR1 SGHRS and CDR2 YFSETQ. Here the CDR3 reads CASSLGAGQGNQPQHF. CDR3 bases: TGCGCCAGCAGCTTGGGAGCGGGACAGGGTAATCAGCCCCAGCATTTT.

The CDR3 bases are TGTGCCAGCGCCATCAGACTAGCGGGAACCCAAGAGACCCAGTACTTC. Amino acids: CASAIRLAGTQETQYF. V and J are TRBV18 and TRBJ2-5; 11 bases are a match to TRBD2. The CDR3 runs 16 residues. CDR1 KGHSH and CDR2 LQKENI come from the germline V gene. V was clipped by 8 bases and J by 1 base; unmatched bases: 9.

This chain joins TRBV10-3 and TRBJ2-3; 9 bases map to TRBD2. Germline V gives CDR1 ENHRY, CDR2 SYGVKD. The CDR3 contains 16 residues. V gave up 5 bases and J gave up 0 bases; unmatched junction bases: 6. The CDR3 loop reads CAISLGAGGSTDTQYF. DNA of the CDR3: TGTGCCATCAGTCTAGGGGCGGGAGGGAGCACAGATACGCAGTATTTT.

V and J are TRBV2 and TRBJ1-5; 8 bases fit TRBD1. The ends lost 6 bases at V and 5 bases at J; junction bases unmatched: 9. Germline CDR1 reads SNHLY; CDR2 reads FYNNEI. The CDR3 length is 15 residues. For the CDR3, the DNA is TGTGCCAGCAGCACTTCGGACAGGGCCCATCAGCCCCAGCATTTT. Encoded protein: CASSTSDRAHQPQHF.

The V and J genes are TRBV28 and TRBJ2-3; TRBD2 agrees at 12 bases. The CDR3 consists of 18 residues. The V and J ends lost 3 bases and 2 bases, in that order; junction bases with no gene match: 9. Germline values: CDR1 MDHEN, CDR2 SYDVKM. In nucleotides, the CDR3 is TGTGCCAGCAGTTTCCGGCTAGCGGGAGGGCCGAACACAGATACGCAGTATTTT. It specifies CASSFRLAGGPNTDTQYF.

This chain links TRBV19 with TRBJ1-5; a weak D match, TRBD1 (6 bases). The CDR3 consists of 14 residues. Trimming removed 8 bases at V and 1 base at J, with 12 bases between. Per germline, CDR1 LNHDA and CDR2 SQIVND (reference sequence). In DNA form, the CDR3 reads TGTGCCAGTGACCAGGGGCTGAGCAATCAGCCCCAGCATTTT. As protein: CASDQGLSNQPQHF.

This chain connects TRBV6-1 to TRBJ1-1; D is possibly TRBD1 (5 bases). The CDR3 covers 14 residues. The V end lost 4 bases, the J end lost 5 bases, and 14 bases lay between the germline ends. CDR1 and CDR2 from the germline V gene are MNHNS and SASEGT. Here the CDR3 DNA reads TGTGCCAGCAGTGCAGAGCAGGGAGTTACTGAAGCTTTCTTT. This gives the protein CASSAEQGVTEAFF.

The DNA for the CDR3 is TGTGCCAGCAGTGAAGGACGCTGGGCACATTTT. Protein sequence: CASSEGRWAHF. This sequence joins TRBV6-1 and TRBJ1-5; the D is unclear. CDR1 MNHNS and CDR2 SASEGT come from the germline V gene. V was cut by 1 base and J by 16 bases, with 11 bases left in between. The CDR3 contains 11 residues.

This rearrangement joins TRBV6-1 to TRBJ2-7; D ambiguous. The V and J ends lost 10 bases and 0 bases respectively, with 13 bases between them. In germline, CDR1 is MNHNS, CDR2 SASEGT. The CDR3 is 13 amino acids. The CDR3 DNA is TGTGCCATCACGGACCGGTACTCCTACGAGCAGTACTTC. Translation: CAITDRYSYEQYF.

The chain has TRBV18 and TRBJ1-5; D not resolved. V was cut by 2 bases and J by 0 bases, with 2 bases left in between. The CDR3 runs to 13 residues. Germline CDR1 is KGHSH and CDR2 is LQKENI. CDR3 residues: CASSPNSNQPQHF. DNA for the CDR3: TGTGCCAGCTCACCAAATAGCAATCAGCCCCAGCATTTT.

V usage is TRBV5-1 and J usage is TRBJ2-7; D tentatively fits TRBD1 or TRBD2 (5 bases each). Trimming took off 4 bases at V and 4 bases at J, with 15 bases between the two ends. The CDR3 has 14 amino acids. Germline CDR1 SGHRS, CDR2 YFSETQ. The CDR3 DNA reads TGCGCCAGCAGCCCCGGGACGGTCGAATACGAGCAGTACTTC. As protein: CASSPGTVEYEQYF.

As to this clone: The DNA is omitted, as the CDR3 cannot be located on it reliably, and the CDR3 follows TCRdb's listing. CDR3 sequence reads: CASILDSNYGYTF. The chain combines TRBV6-1 with TRBJ1-2. Germline V gene data show CDR1 as MNHNS and CDR2 as SASEGT. The CDR3 has 13 residues if both end residues are counted.

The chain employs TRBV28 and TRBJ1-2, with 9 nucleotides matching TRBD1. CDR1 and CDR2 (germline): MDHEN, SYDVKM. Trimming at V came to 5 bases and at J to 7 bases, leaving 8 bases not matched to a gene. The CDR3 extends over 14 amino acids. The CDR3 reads CASSLHRQGGGYTF. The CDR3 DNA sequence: TGTGCCAGCAGTCTCCATAGACAGGGGGGTGGCTACACCTTC.

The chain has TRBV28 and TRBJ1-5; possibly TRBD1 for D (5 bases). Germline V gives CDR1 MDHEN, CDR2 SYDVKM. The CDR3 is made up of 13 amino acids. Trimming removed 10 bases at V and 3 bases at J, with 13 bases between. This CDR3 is CATGPTINQPQHF. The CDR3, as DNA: TGTGCCACGGGGCCGACGATCAATCAGCCCCAGCATTTT.

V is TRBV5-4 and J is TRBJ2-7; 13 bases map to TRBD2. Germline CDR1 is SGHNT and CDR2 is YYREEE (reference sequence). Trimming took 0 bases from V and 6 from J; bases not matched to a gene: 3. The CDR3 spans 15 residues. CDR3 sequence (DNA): TGTGCCAGCAGCTTGGCGACTAGCGGGAGGACCGAGCAGTACTTC. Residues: CASSLATSGRTEQYF.

For the CDR3, the DNA is TGTGCCAGCAGTATTGGACTAGCGCGGTCCGAGGAGCAGTTCTTC. The encoded protein is CASSIGLARSEEQFF. The chain links TRBV7-9 to TRBJ2-1; TRBD2 aligns across 9 bases. This CDR3 comprises 15 residues. The J segment lost 10 bases and the V segment lost 6 bases, leaving 13 bases of the junction unmatched. CDR1 and CDR2 from the germline V gene are SEHNR and FQNEAQ (reference sequence).

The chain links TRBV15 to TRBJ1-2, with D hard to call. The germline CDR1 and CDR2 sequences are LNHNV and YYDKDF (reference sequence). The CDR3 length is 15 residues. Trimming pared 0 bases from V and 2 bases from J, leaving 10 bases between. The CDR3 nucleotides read TGTGCCACCAGCAGAGATATGACCAGGAACTATGGCTACACCTTC. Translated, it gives CATSRDMTRNYGYTF.

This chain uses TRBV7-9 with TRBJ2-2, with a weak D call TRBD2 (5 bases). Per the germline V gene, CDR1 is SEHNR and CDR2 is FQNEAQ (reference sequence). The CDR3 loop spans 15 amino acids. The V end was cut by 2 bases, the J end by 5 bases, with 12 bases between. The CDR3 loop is CASSLSLARTGELFF. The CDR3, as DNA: TGTGCCAGCAGCTTAAGTCTAGCCCGAACCGGGGAGCTGTTTTTT.

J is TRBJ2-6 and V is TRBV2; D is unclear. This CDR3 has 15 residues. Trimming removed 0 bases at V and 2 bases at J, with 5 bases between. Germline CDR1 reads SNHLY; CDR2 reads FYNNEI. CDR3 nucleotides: TGTGCCAGCAGTGAAGCGACCCCTGGGGCCAACGTCCTGACTTTC. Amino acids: CASSEATPGANVLTF. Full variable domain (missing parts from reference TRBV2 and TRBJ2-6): EPEVTQTPSHQVTQMGQEVILRCVPISNHLYFYWYRQILGQKVEFLVSFYNNEISEKSEIFDDQFSVERPDGSNFTLKIRSTKLEDSAMYFCASSEATPGANVLTFGAGSRLTVL.

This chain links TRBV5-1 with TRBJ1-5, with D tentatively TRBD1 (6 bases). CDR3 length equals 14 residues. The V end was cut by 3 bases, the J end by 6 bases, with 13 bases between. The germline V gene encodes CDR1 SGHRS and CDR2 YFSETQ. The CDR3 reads CASSSGDGGQPQHF. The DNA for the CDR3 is TGCGCCAGCAGCTCAGGGGACGGCGGTCAGCCCCAGCATTTT. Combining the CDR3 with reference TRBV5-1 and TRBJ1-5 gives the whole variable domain KAGVTQTPRYLIKTRGQQVTLSCSPISGHRSVSWYQQTPGQGLQFLFEYFSETQRNKGNFPGRFSGRQFSNSRSEMNVSTLELGDSALYLCASSSGDGGQPQHFGDGTRLSIL.

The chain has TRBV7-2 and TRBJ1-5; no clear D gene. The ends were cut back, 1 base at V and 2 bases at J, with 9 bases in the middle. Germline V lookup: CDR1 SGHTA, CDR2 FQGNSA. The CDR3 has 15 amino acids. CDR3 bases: TGTGCCAGCAGCTTAGATGTCCGTGGCAATCAGCCCCAGCATTTT. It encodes CASSLDVRGNQPQHF.

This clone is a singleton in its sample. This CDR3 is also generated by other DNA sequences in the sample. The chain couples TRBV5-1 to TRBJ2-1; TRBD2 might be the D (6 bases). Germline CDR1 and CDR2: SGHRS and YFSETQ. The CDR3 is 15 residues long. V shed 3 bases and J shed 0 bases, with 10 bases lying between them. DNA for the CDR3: TGCGCCAGCAGCTCGGGGACTGGCTCCTACAATGAGCAGTTCTTC. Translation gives CASSSGTGSYNEQFF.

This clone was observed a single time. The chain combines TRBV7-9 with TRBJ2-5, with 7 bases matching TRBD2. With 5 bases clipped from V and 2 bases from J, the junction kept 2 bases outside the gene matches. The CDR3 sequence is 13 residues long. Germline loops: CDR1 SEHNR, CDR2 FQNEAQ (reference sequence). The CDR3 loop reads CASSRGGQETQYF. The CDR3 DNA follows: TGTGCCAGCAGCCGCGGGGGTCAAGAGACCCAGTACTTC.